Below are 3 T cell receptor beta chains sequenced from a single sample in a study of early T cells in non-severe SARS-CoV-2 infection. MiXCR, applied by TCRdb to the 5' RACE reads, yields one record per CDR3 protein. This sample yields approximately 60,000 distinct CDR3 sequences, of which roughly 9% are seen a single time; roughly an eighth belongs to the top ten. This specimen was whole blood, taken at baseline. These TCRs come from an adult who was a healthcare worker with PCR-confirmed SARS-CoV-2 infection or an uninfected control (not recorded which).

The chain carries TRBV12-3 or TRBV12-4 and TRBJ1-1, with D possibly being TRBD1 (5 bases). This CDR3 is 14 amino acids long. V lost 3 bases to trimming and J lost 4 bases, with 12 bases between them. The CDR3 region is CASSLGPASTEAFF. CDR3 DNA sequence: TGTGCCAGCAGTTTGGGGCCCGCTAGCACTGAAGCTTTCTTT.

This clonotype was picked up a small number of times. The chain uses TRBV15 and TRBJ2-3; 13 bases map to TRBD2. With V trimmed by 0 bases and J by 3 bases, 3 bases remained unmatched. Germline loops: CDR1 LNHNV, CDR2 YYDKDF (reference sequence). CDR3 size: 17 residues. Written as DNA, the CDR3 is TGTGCCACCAGCAGAGATGGGACTAGCGGGGTAACAGATACGCAGTATTTT. Translating gives CATSRDGTSGVTDTQYF.

The chain recombines TRBV20-1 with TRBJ2-5; 9 bases match TRBD1. J gave up 4 bases and V 0 bases, and 18 bases lay outside the gene matches. This CDR3 region has 19 residues. Germline loops: CDR1 DFQATT, CDR2 SNEGSKA (reference sequence). CDR3 loop: CSARDGKSGTGWFGETQYF. The CDR3 DNA follows: TGCAGTGCTAGAGATGGGAAATCCGGGACAGGGTGGTTTGGAGAGACCCAGTACTTC.